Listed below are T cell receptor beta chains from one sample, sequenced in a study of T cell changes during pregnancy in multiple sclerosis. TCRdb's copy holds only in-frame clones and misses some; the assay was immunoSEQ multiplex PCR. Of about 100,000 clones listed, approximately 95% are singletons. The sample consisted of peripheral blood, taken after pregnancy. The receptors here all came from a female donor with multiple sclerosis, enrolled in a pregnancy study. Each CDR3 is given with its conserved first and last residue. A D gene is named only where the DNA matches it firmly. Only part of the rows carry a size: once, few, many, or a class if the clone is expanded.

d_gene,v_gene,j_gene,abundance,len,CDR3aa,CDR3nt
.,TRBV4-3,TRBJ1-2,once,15,CASSQDPTANYGYTF,TGCGCCAGCAGCCAAGATCCGACAGCTAACTATGGCTACACCTTC
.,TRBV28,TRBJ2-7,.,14,CASSSPTQGYEQYF,TGTGCCAGCAGTTCCCCAACCCAGGGTTACGAGCAGTACTTC
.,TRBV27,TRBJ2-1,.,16,CASSLTLASSYNEQFF,TGTGCCAGCAGTTTGACTCTAGCGAGCTCCTACAATGAGCAGTTCTTC
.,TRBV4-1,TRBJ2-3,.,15,CASSQVAGGTDTQYF,TGCGCCAGCAGCCAAGTTGCCGGAGGCACAGATACGCAGTATTTT
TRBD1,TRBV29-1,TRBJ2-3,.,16,CSVDDRGGAFLGTQYF,TGCAGCGTTGACGACCGAGGGGGCGCTTTTCTGGGTACGCAGTATTTT
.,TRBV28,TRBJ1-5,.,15,CASSLSGGRDQPQHF,TGTGCCAGCAGTTTATCCGGGGGAAGAGATCAGCCCCAGCATTTT
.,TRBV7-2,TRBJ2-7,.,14,CASSLGGGPYEQYF,TGTGCCAGCAGCTTAGGGGGAGGTCCTTACGAGCAGTACTTC
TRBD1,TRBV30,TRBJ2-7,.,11,CAWSVGQDPYF,TGTGCCTGGAGTGTCGGACAGGATCCGTACTTC
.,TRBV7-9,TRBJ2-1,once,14,CASSGGGAYNEQFF,TGTGCCAGCAGTGGCGGGGGCGCCTACAATGAGCAGTTCTTC
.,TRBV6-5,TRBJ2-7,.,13,CASSYSRVYEQYF,TGTGCCAGCAGTTACTCGAGGGTCTACGAGCAGTACTTC
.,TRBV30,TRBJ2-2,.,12,CAWSRNTGELFF,TGTGCCTGGAGTCGGAACACCGGGGAGCTGTTTTTT
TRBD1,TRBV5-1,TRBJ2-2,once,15,CASSPLGQGGGELFF,TGCGCCAGCAGCCCCTTAGGACAGGGCGGCGGGGAGCTGTTTTTT
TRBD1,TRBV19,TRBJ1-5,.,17,CASSIKGRGLSNQPQHF,TGTGCCAGTAGTATAAAGGGCAGGGGGCTCAGCAATCAGCCCCAGCATTTT
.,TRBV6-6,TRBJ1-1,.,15,CASNDSPGSAPEAFF,TGTGCCAGCAATGACTCTCCGGGTTCGGCCCCTGAAGCTTTCTTT
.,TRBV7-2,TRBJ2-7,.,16,CASSLVPGEGSYEQYF,TGTGCCAGCAGCTTAGTTCCAGGAGAGGGCTCCTACGAGCAGTACTTC
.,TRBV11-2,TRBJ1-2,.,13,CASSPTTGYGYTF,TGTGCCAGCAGCCCTACTACAGGGTATGGCTACACCTTC
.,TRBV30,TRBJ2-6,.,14,CAWSGQAGANVLTF,TGTGCCTGGAGTGGACAGGCTGGGGCCAACGTCCTGACTTTC
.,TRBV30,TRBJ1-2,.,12,CAWSVQGFGYTF,TGTGCCTGGAGTGTACAGGGTTTTGGCTACACCTTC
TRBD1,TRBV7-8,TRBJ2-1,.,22,CASSLPGQGQTSGLEYYNEQFF,TGTGCCAGCAGCTTACCGGGACAGGGGCAAACTAGCGGATTGGAGTACTACAATGAGCAGTTCTTC
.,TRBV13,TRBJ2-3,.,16,CASSSLLESQTDTQYF,TGTGCCAGCAGCTCCCTCCTGGAGTCGCAAACAGATACGCAGTATTTT
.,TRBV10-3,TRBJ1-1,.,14,CAIREGRLNTEAFF,TGTGCCATCAGAGAGGGGCGCCTGAACACTGAAGCTTTCTTT
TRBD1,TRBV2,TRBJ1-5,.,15,CASSPRDSSNQPQHF,TGTGCCAGCAGTCCACGGGACAGTAGCAATCAGCCCCAGCATTTT
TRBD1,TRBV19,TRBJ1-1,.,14,CASSHGQGRTEAFF,TGTGCCAGTAGTCACGGACAGGGCCGGACTGAAGCTTTCTTT
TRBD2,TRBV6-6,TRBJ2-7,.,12,CASSPDGGEQYF,TGTGCCAGCAGTCCGGACGGGGGGGAGCAGTACTTC
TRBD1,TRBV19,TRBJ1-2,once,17,CASSSRGQGAGSYGYTF,TGTGCCAGTAGTAGCCGGGGACAGGGGGCGGGTAGCTATGGCTACACCTTC
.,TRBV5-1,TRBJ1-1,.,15,CASSLDPKMNTEAFF,TGCGCCAGCAGCTTGGATCCAAAAATGAACACTGAAGCTTTCTTT
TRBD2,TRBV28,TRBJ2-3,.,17,CAWCGLAGFTSTDTQYF,TGTGCCTGGTGTGGACTAGCGGGATTTACTAGCACAGATACGCAGTATTTT
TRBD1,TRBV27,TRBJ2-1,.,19,CASRSRDRRLPYSYNEQFF,TGTGCCAGCAGGTCCCGGGACAGGCGCCTTCCTTACTCCTACAATGAGCAGTTCTTC
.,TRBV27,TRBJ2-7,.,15,CASSSSTGNSYEQYF,.
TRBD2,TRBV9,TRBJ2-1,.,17,CASRGSISGGFYNEQFF,TGTGCCAGCAGAGGTTCAATTAGCGGGGGATTTTACAATGAGCAGTTCTTC
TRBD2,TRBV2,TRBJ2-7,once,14,CASTWTSGSYEQYF,TGTGCCAGCACTTGGACTAGCGGGTCCTACGAGCAGTACTTC
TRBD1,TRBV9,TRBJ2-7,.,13,CASSAGGSYEQYF,TGTGCCAGCAGCGCAGGGGGATCCTACGAGCAGTACTTC
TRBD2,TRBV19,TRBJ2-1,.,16,CASSIVRGVGGNEQFF,TGTGCCAGTAGTATAGTTCGGGGGGTAGGCGGCAATGAGCAGTTCTTC
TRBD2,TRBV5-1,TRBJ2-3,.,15,CASSWGLAATDTQYF,TGCGCCAGCAGCTGGGGACTAGCGGCCACAGATACGCAGTATTTT
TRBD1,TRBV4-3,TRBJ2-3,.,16,CASSPGGTGGVNTQYF,TGCGCCAGCAGCCCTGGAGGGACAGGGGGCGTAAATACGCAGTATTTT